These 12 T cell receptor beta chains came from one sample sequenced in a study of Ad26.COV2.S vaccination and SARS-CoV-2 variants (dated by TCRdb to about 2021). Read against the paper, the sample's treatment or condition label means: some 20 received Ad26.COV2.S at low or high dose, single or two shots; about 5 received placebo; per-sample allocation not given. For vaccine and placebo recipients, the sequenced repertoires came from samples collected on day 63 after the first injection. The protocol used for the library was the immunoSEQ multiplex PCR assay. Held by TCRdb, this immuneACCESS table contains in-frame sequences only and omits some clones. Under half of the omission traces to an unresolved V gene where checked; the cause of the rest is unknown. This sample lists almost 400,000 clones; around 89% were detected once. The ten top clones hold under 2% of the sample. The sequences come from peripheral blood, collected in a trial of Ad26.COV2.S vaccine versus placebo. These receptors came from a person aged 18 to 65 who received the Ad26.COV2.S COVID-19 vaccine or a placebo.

The CDR3 here is CASSAGTENIQYF. Here the CDR3 DNA reads TGTGCCAGCAGCGCCGGGACAGAAAACATTCAGTACTTC. V gene TRBV28 combines with J gene TRBJ2-4; 7 bases line up with TRBD1. Per the germline V gene, CDR1 is MDHEN and CDR2 is SYDVKM. The J segment lost 5 bases and the V segment lost 6 bases, leaving 4 bases of the junction unmatched. The CDR3 contains 13 residues.

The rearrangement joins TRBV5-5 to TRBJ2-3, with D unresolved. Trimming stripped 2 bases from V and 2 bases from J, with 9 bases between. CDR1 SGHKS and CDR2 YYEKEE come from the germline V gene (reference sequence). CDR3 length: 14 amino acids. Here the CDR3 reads CASSLKGTTDTQYF. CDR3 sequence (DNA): TGTGCCAGCAGCTTAAAGGGAACCACAGATACGCAGTATTTT.

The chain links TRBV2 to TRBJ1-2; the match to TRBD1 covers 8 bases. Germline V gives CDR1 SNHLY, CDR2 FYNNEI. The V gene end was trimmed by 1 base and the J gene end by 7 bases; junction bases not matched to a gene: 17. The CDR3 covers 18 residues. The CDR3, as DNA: TGTGCCAGCAGTGAAGTTTTCGGACAGGGAATATTCTCGGGTGGCTACACCTTC. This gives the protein CASSEVFGQGIFSGGYTF.

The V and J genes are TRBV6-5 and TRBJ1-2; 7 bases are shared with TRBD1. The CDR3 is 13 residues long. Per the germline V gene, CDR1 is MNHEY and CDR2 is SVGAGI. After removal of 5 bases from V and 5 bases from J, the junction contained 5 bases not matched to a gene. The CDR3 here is CASSNTGVYGYTF. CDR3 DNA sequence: TGTGCCAGCAGTAACACAGGGGTTTATGGCTACACCTTC.

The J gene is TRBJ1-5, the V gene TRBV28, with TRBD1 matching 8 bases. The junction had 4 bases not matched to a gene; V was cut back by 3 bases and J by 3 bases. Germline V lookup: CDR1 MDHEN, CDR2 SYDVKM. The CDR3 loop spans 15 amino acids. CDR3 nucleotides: TGTGCCAGCAGTTTCCAGGGACAGGTCAATCAGCCCCAGCATTTT. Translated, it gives CASSFQGQVNQPQHF. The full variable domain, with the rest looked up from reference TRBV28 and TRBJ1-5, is DVKVTQSSRYLVKRTGEKVFLECVQDMDHENMFWYRQDPGLGLRLIYFSYDVKMKEKGDIPEGYSVSREKKERFSLILESASTNQTSMYLCASSFQGQVNQPQHFGDGTRLSIL.

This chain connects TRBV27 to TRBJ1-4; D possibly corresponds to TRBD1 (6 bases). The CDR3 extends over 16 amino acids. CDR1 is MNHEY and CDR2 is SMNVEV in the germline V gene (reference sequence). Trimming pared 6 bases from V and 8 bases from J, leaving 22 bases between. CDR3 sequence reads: CASRFPTGRRGEKLFF. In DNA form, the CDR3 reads TGTGCCAGCAGATTTCCAACAGGGAGGAGAGGCGAAAAACTGTTTTTT.

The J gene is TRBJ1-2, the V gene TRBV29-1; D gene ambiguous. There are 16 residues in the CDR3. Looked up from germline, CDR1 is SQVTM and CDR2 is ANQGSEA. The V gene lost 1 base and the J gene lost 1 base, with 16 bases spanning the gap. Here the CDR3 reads CSVEGIRNSGNYGYTF. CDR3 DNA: TGCAGCGTTGAAGGGATTAGGAACTCTGGTAACTATGGCTACACCTTC.

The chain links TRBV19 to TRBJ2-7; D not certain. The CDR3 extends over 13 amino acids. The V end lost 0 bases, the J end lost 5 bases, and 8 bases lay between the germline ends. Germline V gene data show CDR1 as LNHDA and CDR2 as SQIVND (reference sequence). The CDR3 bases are TGTGCCAGTAGTATAGACGGAACAAACGAGCAGTACTTC. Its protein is CASSIDGTNEQYF.

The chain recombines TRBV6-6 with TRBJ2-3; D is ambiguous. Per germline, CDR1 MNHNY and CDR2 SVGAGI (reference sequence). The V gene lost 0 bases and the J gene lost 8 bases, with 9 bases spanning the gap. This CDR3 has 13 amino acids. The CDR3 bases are TGTGCCAGCAGTTACTCGGGTGAAGGTACGCAGTATTTT. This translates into CASSYSGEGTQYF.

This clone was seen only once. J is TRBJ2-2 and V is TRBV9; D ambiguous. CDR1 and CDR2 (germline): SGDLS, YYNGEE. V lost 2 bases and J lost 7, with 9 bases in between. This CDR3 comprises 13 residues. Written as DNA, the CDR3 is TGTGCCAGCAGCGTCAGAAATTACGGGGAGCTGTTTTTT. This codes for CASSVRNYGELFF.

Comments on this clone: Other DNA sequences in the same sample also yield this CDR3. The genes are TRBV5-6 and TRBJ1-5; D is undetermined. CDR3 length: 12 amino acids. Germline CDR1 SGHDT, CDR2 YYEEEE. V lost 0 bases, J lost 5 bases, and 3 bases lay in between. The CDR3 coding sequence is TGTGCCAGCAGCTTGGCAGATCAGCCCCAGCATTTT. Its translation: CASSLADQPQHF.

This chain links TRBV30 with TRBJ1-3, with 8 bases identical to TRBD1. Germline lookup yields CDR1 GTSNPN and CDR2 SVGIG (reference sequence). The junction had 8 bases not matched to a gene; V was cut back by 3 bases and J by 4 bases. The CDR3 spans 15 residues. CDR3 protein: CAWREITGGGNTIYF. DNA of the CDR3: TGTGCCTGGAGAGAGATTACAGGGGGAGGAAACACCATATATTTT.